A selection of T cell receptor beta chains follows, all from one sample in a study of blood T cell repertoires in COVID-19. Sequencing used immunoSEQ multiplex PCR; TCRdb keeps in-frame clones, though not all of them. The table has 200,000 to 250,000 clones, 85% seen once; the top ten hold about 2.5%. Sequenced material: peripheral blood. The receptor set was obtained from a woman aged 70-85 years with COVID-19, enrolled during active disease. Both conserved end residues are part of each CDR3. D genes are given only for firm matches. The size field is filled for only some rows; it gives once, few, many or a size class.

v_gene: TRBV18; d_gene: -; abundance: -; j_gene: TRBJ1-2; CDR3nt: TGTGCCAGCTCACCAACTAGCTTGCAGGGTCACTATGGCTACACCTTC; CDR3aa: CASSPTSLQGHYGYTF
v_gene: TRBV2; d_gene: -; abundance: -; j_gene: TRBJ1-2; CDR3nt: TGTGCCAGCAGTGGGTCGGCTAACTTGGGCGGCTACACCTTC; CDR3aa: CASSGSANLGGYTF
v_gene: TRBV9; d_gene: TRBD2; abundance: -; j_gene: TRBJ2-5; CDR3nt: TGTGCCAGCAGCTCAACGGGGAGGGACCTAGAGACCCAGTACTTC; CDR3aa: CASSSTGRDLETQYF
v_gene: TRBV24-1; d_gene: -; abundance: -; j_gene: TRBJ1-2; CDR3nt: TGTGCCACCAGTGATTTGATGAGGAGGGGTGGCTACACCTTC; CDR3aa: CATSDLMRRGGYTF
v_gene: TRBV7-9; d_gene: TRBD2; abundance: -; j_gene: TRBJ2-1; CDR3nt: TGTGCCAGCAGCCGCTGGGGAGCGGGAGGATACAATGAGCAGTTCTTC; CDR3aa: CASSRWGAGGYNEQFF
v_gene: TRBV6-2/TRBV6-3; d_gene: -; abundance: -; j_gene: TRBJ1-5; CDR3nt: TGTGCCAGCAGTTACTTCCGGGAGGATCAGCCCCAGCATTTT; CDR3aa: CASSYFREDQPQHF
v_gene: TRBV18; d_gene: TRBD1; abundance: once; j_gene: TRBJ1-1; CDR3nt: TGTGCCAGCTCACCCGAGACAGGGGTCACTGAAGCTTTCTTT; CDR3aa: CASSPETGVTEAFF
v_gene: TRBV5-4; d_gene: -; abundance: -; j_gene: TRBJ1-3; CDR3nt: TGTGCCAGCAGCTTGGAAGGAGGGGCTGGAAACACCATATATTTT; CDR3aa: CASSLEGGAGNTIYF
v_gene: TRBV7-3; d_gene: TRBD2; abundance: -; j_gene: TRBJ2-7; CDR3nt: TGTGCCAGCAGCCCTAGTCCCGGGACTAGCGGGACTTACGAGCAGTACTTC; CDR3aa: CASSPSPGTSGTYEQYF
v_gene: TRBV3-1/TRBV3-2; d_gene: -; abundance: -; j_gene: TRBJ2-7; CDR3nt: TGTGCCAGCAGCCAGGAGGGGGGGATAGCCTACGAGCAGTACTTC; CDR3aa: CASSQEGGIAYEQYF
v_gene: TRBV15; d_gene: -; abundance: -; j_gene: TRBJ2-7; CDR3nt: TGTGCCACCAGCAGAGAAGCAGGCCCCTACGAGCAGTACTTC; CDR3aa: CATSREAGPYEQYF
v_gene: TRBV28; d_gene: -; abundance: -; j_gene: TRBJ1-1; CDR3nt: TGTGCCAGCAGTGTTGCGGGGCGAGGCACTGAAGCTTTCTTT; CDR3aa: CASSVAGRGTEAFF
v_gene: TRBV7-2; d_gene: TRBD1; abundance: few; j_gene: TRBJ1-2; CDR3nt: TGTGCCAGCAGCCCATCCAGGGGGCAAGGCTACACCTTC; CDR3aa: CASSPSRGQGYTF
v_gene: TRBV7-3; d_gene: TRBD2; abundance: -; j_gene: TRBJ2-2; CDR3nt: TGTGCCAGCAGCTTCATGTTAGCGGGAGTATCCGGGGAGCTGTTTTTT; CDR3aa: CASSFMLAGVSGELFF
v_gene: TRBV7-9; d_gene: TRBD1; abundance: many; j_gene: TRBJ2-7; CDR3nt: TGTGCCAGCAGCTTAGTTTCTGGCTCGGACAGGTCCTACGAGCAGTACTTC; CDR3aa: CASSLVSGSDRSYEQYF
v_gene: TRBV2; d_gene: TRBD1; abundance: once; j_gene: TRBJ1-4; CDR3nt: TGTGCCACGGGGGGACAGGGAGGTGAAAAACTGTTTTTT; CDR3aa: CATGGQGGEKLFF
v_gene: TRBV6-1; d_gene: -; abundance: once; j_gene: TRBJ1-2; CDR3nt: TGTGCCAGCAGTGAAGTCCGCGCAGGGAACTATGGCTACACCTTC; CDR3aa: CASSEVRAGNYGYTF
v_gene: TRBV7-9; d_gene: -; abundance: -; j_gene: TRBJ1-3; CDR3nt: TGTGCCAGCGTAACATCCTCTGGAAACACCATATATTTT; CDR3aa: CASVTSSGNTIYF
v_gene: TRBV4-1; d_gene: TRBD2; abundance: -; j_gene: TRBJ2-7; CDR3nt: TGCGCCAGCAGCCTATTAGCGGGAGGTTTTAACGAGCAGTACTTC; CDR3aa: CASSLLAGGFNEQYF
v_gene: TRBV20-1; d_gene: -; abundance: -; j_gene: TRBJ2-5; CDR3nt: TGCAGTGCTAGTAACCGGGAGAGCAGCCGGGAGACCCAGTACTTC; CDR3aa: CSASNRESSRETQYF
v_gene: TRBV18; d_gene: TRBD2; abundance: few; j_gene: TRBJ2-7; CDR3nt: TGTGCCAGCTCACAATTAGGGGACATCCCCCTGGGACTAGCGGGAGGGATCGACGAGCAGTACTTC; CDR3aa: CASSQLGDIPLGLAGGIDEQYF
v_gene: TRBV3-1/TRBV3-2; d_gene: -; abundance: -; j_gene: TRBJ1-2; CDR3nt: TGTGCCAGCAGCCAAGTTTTCAGGGGCGGATACTATGGCTACACCTTC; CDR3aa: CASSQVFRGGYYGYTF
v_gene: TRBV7-2; d_gene: TRBD1; abundance: few; j_gene: TRBJ1-3; CDR3nt: TGTGCCAGCAGCTTAGTTGAGGGGGCGAGTGGAAACACCATATATTTT; CDR3aa: CASSLVEGASGNTIYF
v_gene: TRBV6-2/TRBV6-3; d_gene: -; abundance: -; j_gene: TRBJ1-1; CDR3nt: TGTGCCAGCAGTTACGGGGGACTCGAAGCTTTCTTT; CDR3aa: CASSYGGLEAFF
v_gene: TRBV5-4; d_gene: -; abundance: -; j_gene: TRBJ1-2; CDR3nt: TGTGCCAGCAGCGATACCGATTTCCAGGGGATGAGGGGCTACACCTTC; CDR3aa: CASSDTDFQGMRGYTF
v_gene: TRBV7-2; d_gene: -; abundance: -; j_gene: TRBJ1-1; CDR3nt: TGTGCCAGCAGCTCTACGACAGGTGGCTACACTGAAGCTTTCTTT; CDR3aa: CASSSTTGGYTEAFF
v_gene: TRBV2; d_gene: -; abundance: -; j_gene: TRBJ2-1; CDR3nt: TGTGCCAGCAGTCCCCCGATAGCGGCCTACAATGAGCAGTTCTTC; CDR3aa: CASSPPIAAYNEQFF
v_gene: TRBV19; d_gene: TRBD2; abundance: -; j_gene: TRBJ2-2; CDR3nt: TGTGCCAGTAGCCCGTCTAGCGGGAGTTCCCAACGCGGGGAGCTGTTTTTT; CDR3aa: CASSPSSGSSQRGELFF
v_gene: TRBV7-2; d_gene: -; abundance: -; j_gene: TRBJ2-7; CDR3nt: TGTGCCAGCAGCTCCCCGGTTGAGAAGCAGTACTTC; CDR3aa: CASSSPVEKQYF
v_gene: TRBV18; d_gene: -; abundance: -; j_gene: TRBJ1-5; CDR3nt: TGTGCCAGCTCACCATCGCGCGATCAGCCCCAGCATTTT; CDR3aa: CASSPSRDQPQHF
v_gene: TRBV7-2; d_gene: -; abundance: -; j_gene: TRBJ1-5; CDR3nt: TGTGCCAGCAGCTTTGGGGGGATGGATCAGCCCCAGCATTTT; CDR3aa: CASSFGGMDQPQHF
v_gene: TRBV18; d_gene: TRBD2; abundance: -; j_gene: TRBJ2-2; CDR3nt: TGTGCCAGCTCACCGAGGACTAGCGGGATAAACACCGGGGAGCTGTTTTTT; CDR3aa: CASSPRTSGINTGELFF
v_gene: TRBV7-2; d_gene: -; abundance: -; j_gene: TRBJ1-6; CDR3nt: TGTGCCAGCAGCCTACGAATACAGAATTCACCCCTCCACTTT; CDR3aa: CASSLRIQNSPLHF
v_gene: TRBV25-1; d_gene: -; abundance: -; j_gene: TRBJ1-6; CDR3nt: TGTGCCAGCAGTGAATATCATTACATGGATTCACCCCTCCACTTT; CDR3aa: CASSEYHYMDSPLHF
v_gene: TRBV6-2/TRBV6-3; d_gene: -; abundance: -; j_gene: TRBJ2-7; CDR3nt: TGTGCCAGCAGTCGTGGGGCAAGCTCCTACGAGCAGTACTTC; CDR3aa: CASSRGASSYEQYF
v_gene: TRBV7-2; d_gene: TRBD2; abundance: -; j_gene: TRBJ2-3; CDR3nt: TGTGCCAGCAGCTGGGAGACCGGGACTAGCGGCATACGGGATACGCAGTATTTT; CDR3aa: CASSWETGTSGIRDTQYF
v_gene: TRBV9; d_gene: -; abundance: -; j_gene: TRBJ1-3; CDR3nt: TGTGCCAGCAGCTCCCCTGTCGGTAGGCGAGTACAGGGAAACACCATATATTTT; CDR3aa: CASSSPVGRRVQGNTIYF
v_gene: TRBV27; d_gene: -; abundance: -; j_gene: TRBJ1-3; CDR3nt: TGTGCCAGCAGTCCTACTTACTCTGGAAACACCATATATTTT; CDR3aa: CASSPTYSGNTIYF
v_gene: TRBV11-2; d_gene: -; abundance: -; j_gene: TRBJ1-5; CDR3nt: TGTGCCAGCAGCTCCGGACAGAATCGCAATCAGCCCCAGCATTTT; CDR3aa: CASSSGQNRNQPQHF
v_gene: TRBV4-3; d_gene: TRBD1; abundance: once; j_gene: TRBJ1-6; CDR3nt: TGCGCCAGCAGCCAATATCCCGACAGGGGGCGAGGGAATTCACCCCTCCACTTT; CDR3aa: CASSQYPDRGRGNSPLHF
v_gene: TRBV2; d_gene: TRBD1; abundance: few; j_gene: TRBJ1-2; CDR3nt: TGTGCCAGCAGTGACAGGACAGGCATCTATGGCTACACCTTC; CDR3aa: CASSDRTGIYGYTF
v_gene: TRBV5-8; d_gene: -; abundance: -; j_gene: TRBJ2-3; CDR3nt: TGTGCCAGCCGGGGCACAGATACGCAGTATTTT; CDR3aa: CASRGTDTQYF
v_gene: TRBV27; d_gene: -; abundance: few; j_gene: TRBJ1-5; CDR3nt: TGTGCCAGCAGAGGGGAAAGGGGACAGCCCCAGCATTTT; CDR3aa: CASRGERGQPQHF
v_gene: TRBV15; d_gene: -; abundance: once; j_gene: TRBJ1-3; CDR3nt: TGTGCCACCAGCAGCCTTACAGGGGGAAACACCATATATTTT; CDR3aa: CATSSLTGGNTIYF
v_gene: TRBV5-6; d_gene: -; abundance: -; j_gene: TRBJ2-1; CDR3nt: TGTGCCAGCAGCTTTAGCACAGGTAGGACAATCGAGCAGTTCTTC; CDR3aa: CASSFSTGRTIEQFF
v_gene: TRBV6-2/TRBV6-3; d_gene: TRBD1; abundance: -; j_gene: TRBJ2-7; CDR3nt: TGTGCCAGCAGTTCACCGTCCCGGGACAGGAGCCCCTACGAGCAGTACTTC; CDR3aa: CASSSPSRDRSPYEQYF
v_gene: TRBV19; d_gene: TRBD1; abundance: -; j_gene: TRBJ2-3; CDR3nt: TGTGCCAGTAGTATCCGGACAGGGGGAAGCACAGATACGCAGTATTTT; CDR3aa: CASSIRTGGSTDTQYF
v_gene: TRBV3-1/TRBV3-2; d_gene: TRBD1; abundance: -; j_gene: TRBJ1-4; CDR3nt: TGTGCCAGCAGCAAACGGACAGGGGCCCCAAATGAAAAACTGTTTTTT; CDR3aa: CASSKRTGAPNEKLFF
v_gene: TRBV11-3; d_gene: -; abundance: -; j_gene: TRBJ2-7; CDR3nt: TGTGCCAGCAGCTTAAACGCGGGGGCTTTCTACGAGCAGTACTTC; CDR3aa: CASSLNAGAFYEQYF
v_gene: TRBV21-1; d_gene: -; abundance: -; j_gene: TRBJ2-7; CDR3nt: TGTGCCAGCAGCAAAGGGAAGGGGACAGGGGCCTACGAGCAGTACTTC; CDR3aa: CASSKGKGTGAYEQYF
v_gene: TRBV4-1; d_gene: -; abundance: -; j_gene: TRBJ2-3; CDR3nt: TGCGCCAGCAGCCAAGTCCGTTCAGATACGCAGTATTTT; CDR3aa: CASSQVRSDTQYF
v_gene: TRBV7-9; d_gene: TRBD1; abundance: -; j_gene: TRBJ1-3; CDR3nt: TGTGCCAGCAGCCCCCGGGGACAGGGAGATGGAAACACCATATATTTT; CDR3aa: CASSPRGQGDGNTIYF
v_gene: TRBV6-5; d_gene: TRBD1; abundance: -; j_gene: TRBJ1-3; CDR3nt: TGTGCCAGCAGCGATACAGGGGAGAGGGGAAACACCATATATTTT; CDR3aa: CASSDTGERGNTIYF
v_gene: TRBV24-1; d_gene: -; abundance: -; j_gene: TRBJ2-5; CDR3nt: TGTGCCACCGTTTCAAGTGAGGAGACCCAGTACTTC; CDR3aa: CATVSSEETQYF
v_gene: TRBV24-1; d_gene: TRBD2; abundance: -; j_gene: TRBJ2-1; CDR3nt: TGTGCCACCAGGGACCAACGGGGGGGTGATGAGCAGTTCTTC; CDR3aa: CATRDQRGGDEQFF
v_gene: TRBV5-1; d_gene: TRBD1; abundance: -; j_gene: TRBJ1-3; CDR3nt: TGCGCCAGCAGCCGTGGACAGGGGTCTGGAAACACCATATATTTT; CDR3aa: CASSRGQGSGNTIYF
v_gene: TRBV30; d_gene: -; abundance: once; j_gene: TRBJ1-4; CDR3nt: TGTGCCTGGATAGCCTCAGGGAGGGGGTCGAATGAAAAACTGTTTTTT; CDR3aa: CAWIASGRGSNEKLFF
v_gene: TRBV3-1/TRBV3-2; d_gene: -; abundance: -; j_gene: TRBJ1-2; CDR3nt: TGTGCCAGCAGCCCTTTCCTCCGGACAGTAGGTGGTGGCTACACCTTC; CDR3aa: CASSPFLRTVGGGYTF
v_gene: TRBV6-5; d_gene: -; abundance: -; j_gene: TRBJ1-6; CDR3nt: TGTGCCAGCAGTAACAGGGAGGGGAATTCACCCCTCCACTTT; CDR3aa: CASSNREGNSPLHF